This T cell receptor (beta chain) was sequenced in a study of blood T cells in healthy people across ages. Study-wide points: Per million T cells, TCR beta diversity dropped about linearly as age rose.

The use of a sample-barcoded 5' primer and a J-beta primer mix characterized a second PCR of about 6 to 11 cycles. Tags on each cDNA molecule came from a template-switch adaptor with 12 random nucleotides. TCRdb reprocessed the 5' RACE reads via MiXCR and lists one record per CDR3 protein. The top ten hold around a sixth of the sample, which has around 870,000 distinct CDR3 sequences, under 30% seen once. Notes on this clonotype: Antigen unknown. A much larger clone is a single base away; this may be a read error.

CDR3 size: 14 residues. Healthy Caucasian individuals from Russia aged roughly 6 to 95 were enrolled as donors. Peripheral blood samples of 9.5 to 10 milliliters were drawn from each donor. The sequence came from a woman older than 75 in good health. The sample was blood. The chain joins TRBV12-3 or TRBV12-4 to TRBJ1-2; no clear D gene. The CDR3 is CAGSLGPSLGGYTF. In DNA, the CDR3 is TGTGCCGGCAGTTTAGGTCCGAGCTTGGGTGGCTACACCTTC.